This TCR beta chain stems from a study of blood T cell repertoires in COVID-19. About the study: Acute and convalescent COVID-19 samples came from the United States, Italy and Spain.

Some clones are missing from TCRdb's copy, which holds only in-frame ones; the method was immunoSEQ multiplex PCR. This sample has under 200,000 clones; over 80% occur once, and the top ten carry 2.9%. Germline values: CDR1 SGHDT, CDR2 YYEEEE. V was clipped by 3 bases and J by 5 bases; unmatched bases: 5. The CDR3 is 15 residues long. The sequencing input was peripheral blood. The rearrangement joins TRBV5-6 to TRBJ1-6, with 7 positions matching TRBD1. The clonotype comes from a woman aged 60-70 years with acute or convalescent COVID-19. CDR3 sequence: CASSWGDRNNSPLHF. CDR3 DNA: TGTGCCAGCAGCTGGGGGGACAGAAATAATTCACCCCTCCACTTT. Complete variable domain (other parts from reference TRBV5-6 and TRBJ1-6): DAGVTQSPTHLIKTRGQQVTLRCSPKSGHDTVSWYQQALGQGPQFIFQYYEEEERQRGNFPDRFSGHQFPNYSSELNVNALLLGDSALYLCASSWGDRNNSPLHFGNGTRLTVT.